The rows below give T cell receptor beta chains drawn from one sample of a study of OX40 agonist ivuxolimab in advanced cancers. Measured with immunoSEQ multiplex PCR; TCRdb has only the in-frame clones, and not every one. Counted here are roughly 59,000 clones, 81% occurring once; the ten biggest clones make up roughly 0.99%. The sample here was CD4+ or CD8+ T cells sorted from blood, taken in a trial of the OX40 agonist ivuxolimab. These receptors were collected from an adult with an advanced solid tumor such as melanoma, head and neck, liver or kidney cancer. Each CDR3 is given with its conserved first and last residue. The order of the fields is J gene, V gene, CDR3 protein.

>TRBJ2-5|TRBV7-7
CASSPGRVYQETQYF
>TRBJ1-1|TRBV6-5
CASSYSAGTLNTEAFF
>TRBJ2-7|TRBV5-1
CASSLVGVNPYEQYF
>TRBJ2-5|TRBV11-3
CASSYGLAASQYF
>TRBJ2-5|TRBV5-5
CASSLVAGGRETQYF
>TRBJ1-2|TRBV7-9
CASSPTGTVNYGYTF
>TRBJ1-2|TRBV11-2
CASSFSGPGTFSGYTF
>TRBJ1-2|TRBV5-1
CASSLFTGDGYTF
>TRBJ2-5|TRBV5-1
CASSLGAGAGETQYF
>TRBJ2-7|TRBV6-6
CASSQERGGSYEQYF
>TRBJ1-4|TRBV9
CASSAGTGTAATNEKLFF
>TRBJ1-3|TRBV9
CASSVEAEVMTIYF
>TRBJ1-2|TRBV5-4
CASSLRMSGGYYGYTF
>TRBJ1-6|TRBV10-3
CATQGEFDSPLHF
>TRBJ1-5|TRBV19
CASRDRGYSNQPQHF
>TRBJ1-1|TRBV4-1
CASSQSQYRRRNTEAFF
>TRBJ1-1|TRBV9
CASSGTGANTEAFF
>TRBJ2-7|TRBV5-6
CASSRTGVYEQYF
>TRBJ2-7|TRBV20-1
CSSREGYEQYF
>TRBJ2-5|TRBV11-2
CASTYAGGGETQYF
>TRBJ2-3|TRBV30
CAWTWTKATDTQYF
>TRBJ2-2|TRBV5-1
CASRPTGQVNTGELFF
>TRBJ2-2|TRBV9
CASSVVLGGELFF
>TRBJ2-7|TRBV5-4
CASSDDREGGGVVDEQYF
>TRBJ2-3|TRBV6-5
CASSYSGVFTDTQYF
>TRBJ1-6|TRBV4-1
CASSQEEATSYNSPLHF
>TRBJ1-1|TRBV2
CASTKTETNTEAFF
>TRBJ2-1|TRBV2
CASSEARGGNEQFF
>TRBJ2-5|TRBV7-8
CASSATGGLLETQYF
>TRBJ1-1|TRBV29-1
CSVESGTSTEAFF
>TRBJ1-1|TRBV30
CAHGGQGISEAFF
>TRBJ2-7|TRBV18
CASSPGQGAREQYF
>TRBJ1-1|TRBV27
CASRPQTGSAFF
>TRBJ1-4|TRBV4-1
CASSPPGKNEKLFF
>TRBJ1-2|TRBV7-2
CASSFGDRGISYTF
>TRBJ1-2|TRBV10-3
CATSQPNYGYTF
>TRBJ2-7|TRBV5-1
CASRPRVEQYF
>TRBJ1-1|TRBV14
CASSQERVTEAFF
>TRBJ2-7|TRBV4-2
CASSQDRASDEQYF
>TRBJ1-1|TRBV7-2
CASSLAGGRIMNTEAFF
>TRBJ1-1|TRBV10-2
CASRIQGAGTEAFF
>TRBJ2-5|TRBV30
CALSTGGGETQYF
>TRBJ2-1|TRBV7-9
CASSYRDEQFF
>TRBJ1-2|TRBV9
CASSSDRVGGYTF
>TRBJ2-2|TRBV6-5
CASSYSTLFTGELFF